The next 11 T cell receptor beta chains were all read from a single sample in a study of early T cells in non-severe SARS-CoV-2 infection. MiXCR, applied by TCRdb to the 5' RACE reads, yields one record per CDR3 protein. This sample has tens of thousands of distinct CDR3 sequences, with roughly 5.2% found just once. Sequenced: whole blood. Source of these receptors: an adult who was a healthcare worker with PCR-confirmed SARS-CoV-2 infection or an uninfected control (not recorded which).

The chain has TRBV13 and TRBJ2-3; TRBD1 aligns across 7 bases. The trim removed 1 base at V and 4 bases at J, leaving 17 bases unmatched. Looked up from germline, CDR1 is PRHDT and CDR2 is FYEKMQ (reference sequence). The CDR3 is 19 residues long. The CDR3 protein is CASSLAPGVQGESADTQYF. In DNA, the CDR3 is TGTGCCAGCAGCTTAGCCCCAGGGGTCCAGGGGGAGTCGGCAGATACGCAGTATTTT.

This clonotype was found many times. The chain links TRBV6-2 or TRBV6-3 to TRBJ2-3; the match to TRBD2 covers 12 bases. The CDR3 length is 14 residues. Trimming at V came to 4 bases and at J to 6 bases, leaving 2 bases not matched to a gene. Germline CDR1 and CDR2: MNHEY and SVGEGT. Written as DNA, the CDR3 is TGTGCCAGCAGTTGGGGGACTAGCGGGGATACGCAGTATTTT. Protein: CASSWGTSGDTQYF.

This clonotype was counted many times. The chain is built from TRBV20-1 and TRBJ2-7; 12 bases agree with TRBD1. V dropped 6 bases and J dropped 6; count of bases not matched to a gene: 9. This CDR3 has 14 residues. CDR1 and CDR2 (germline): DFQATT, SNEGSKA (reference sequence). The chain's CDR3 is CSAPTGTGGGEQYF. The CDR3 DNA reads as TGCAGTGCCCCCACCGGGACAGGGGGCGGCGAGCAGTACTTC.

This chain joins TRBV2 and TRBJ2-7, with D unclear. Germline loops: CDR1 SNHLY, CDR2 FYNNEI. The CDR3 runs to 15 residues. Trimming removed 4 bases from V and 2 bases from J, with 15 bases in between. The CDR3 bases are TGTGCCAGCAGTGGTTTTCCCCAGCCAGCCTACGAGCAGTACTTC. It encodes CASSGFPQPAYEQYF.

This clonotype showed up many times. J is TRBJ2-1 and V is TRBV5-1; no clear D. Trimming took off 4 bases at V and 8 bases at J, with 10 bases between the two ends. CDR3 size: 12 residues. The germline CDR1 and CDR2 sequences are SGHRS and YFSETQ. DNA for the CDR3: TGCGCCAGCAGCAGGCCGGGCTATGAGCAGTTCTTC. Its translation: CASSRPGYEQFF. Looking up the rest from reference TRBV5-1 and TRBJ2-1 gives the full variable domain: KAGVTQTPRYLIKTRGQQVTLSCSPISGHRSVSWYQQTPGQGLQFLFEYFSETQRNKGNFPGRFSGRQFSNSRSEMNVSTLELGDSALYLCASSRPGYEQFFGPGTRLTVL.

This clonotype was found a few times. This chain uses TRBV5-4 with TRBJ2-5, with a possible D match to TRBD1 (5 bases). This CDR3 comprises 15 residues. With 0 bases removed from V and 1 base from J, the gap between germline ends came to 10 bases. The V gene's germline CDR1 is SGHNT and CDR2 YYREEE (reference sequence). The CDR3 spells CASSLAGQGQETQYF. DNA for the CDR3: TGTGCCAGCAGCTTGGCCGGGCAGGGCCAAGAGACCCAGTACTTC.

V usage is TRBV19 and J usage is TRBJ1-4; 8 nucleotides match TRBD1. Trimming at V came to 3 bases and at J to 0 bases, leaving 9 bases not matched to a gene. Germline lookup yields CDR1 LNHDA and CDR2 SQIVND (reference sequence). The CDR3 runs to 18 residues. This CDR3 reads CASSMMTGVAATNEKLFF. The CDR3 nucleotides read TGTGCCAGTAGTATGATGACAGGGGTGGCGGCAACTAATGAAAAACTGTTTTTT.

The sample holds many counts of this clonotype. The chain combines TRBV18 with TRBJ2-5; the D is unclear. The CDR3 totals 12 residues. Germline lookup yields CDR1 KGHSH and CDR2 LQKENI. V gave up 3 bases and J gave up 3 bases, with 5 bases separating them. The DNA of the CDR3 is TGTGCCAGCTCACCCTCAGAAGAGACCCAGTACTTC. Encoded protein: CASSPSEETQYF.

This clonotype has only a few counts. V is TRBV28 and J is TRBJ2-5, with TRBD1 matching over 10 bases. J lost 6 bases, V lost 3 bases, and 7 bases had no gene match. This CDR3 spans 15 amino acids. Germline values: CDR1 MDHEN, CDR2 SYDVKM. DNA for the CDR3: TGTGCCAGCAGTTTGGACAGGGGGTGGAGGCAGACCCAGTACTTC. Translated, it gives CASSLDRGWRQTQYF.

This clonotype has at least ten counts. The chain uses TRBV11-2 and TRBJ2-1; D remains ambiguous. CDR1 is SGHAT, CDR2 FQNNGV, per germline. The CDR3 is 12 residues long. V lost 5 bases to trimming and J lost 7 bases, with 9 bases between them. The CDR3 DNA sequence: TGTGCCAGCAGCCCGGGTAATAATGAGCAGTTCTTC. It encodes CASSPGNNEQFF.

This clonotype was seen more than once but under ten times. The genes are TRBV10-3 and TRBJ2-1; D is ambiguous. CDR1 and CDR2 from the germline V gene are ENHRY and SYGVKD. This CDR3 has 11 residues. Trimming stripped 6 bases from V and 6 bases from J, with 6 bases between. The CDR3 sequence: CAIRGSNEQFF. CDR3 DNA: TGTGCCATCAGGGGTTCCAATGAGCAGTTCTTC.